A selection of T cell receptor beta chains follows, all from one sample in a study of response to subunit inactivated influenza vaccine. Each CDR3 protein is one row after TCRdb ran MiXCR on the RT-PCR reads. The sample yields 300,000 to 350,000 distinct CDR3 sequences, roughly a fifth seen once. Sample: PBMCs from blood, taken 21 months after vaccination. The receptors come from a man aged 50 to 75 who received an inactivated influenza vaccine. Both conserved end residues are part of each CDR3. Each record gives: V gene, clone size, D gene, J gene, CDR3 protein, CDR3 DNA. A D gene is named only where the DNA matches it firmly. Only part of the rows carry a size: once, few, many, or a class if the clone is expanded.

>TRBV5-1|few|-|TRBJ2-2
CASSSFGQSNTGELFF
TGCGCCAGCAGCTCCTTCGGACAGTCGAACACCGGGGAGCTGTTTTTT
>TRBV27|-|TRBD1|TRBJ1-2
CASSPRPPGGNGYTF
TGTGCCAGCAGTCCCAGACCCCCAGGGGGCAATGGCTACACCTTC
>TRBV6-1|few|TRBD1|TRBJ1-1
CASSAGQVRTEAFF
TGTGCCAGCAGTGCCGGACAGGTGCGCACTGAAGCTTTCTTT
>TRBV6-5|-|TRBD1|TRBJ2-2
CASSYWDSITGELFF
TGTGCCAGCAGTTACTGGGACAGTATTACCGGGGAGCTGTTTTTT
>TRBV28|-|-|TRBJ1-2
CASSLGRYGYTF
TGTGCCAGCAGTCTCGGGCGCTATGGCTACACCTTC
>TRBV27|-|TRBD1|TRBJ2-1
CASSQDRAYNEQFF
TGTGCCAGCAGCCAGGACAGGGCCTACAATGAGCAGTTCTTC
>TRBV27|few|-|TRBJ1-2
CASSFLIRGANYGYTF
TGTGCCAGCAGTTTCCTGATTCGGGGAGCTAACTATGGCTACACCTTC
>TRBV20-1|-|-|TRBJ2-7
CSALEGGWVYEQYF
TGCAGTGCCTTAGAAGGGGGGTGGGTTTACGAGCAGTACTTC
>TRBV6-1|few|-|TRBJ1-2
CASAERGPYGYTF
TGTGCCAGTGCAGAACGAGGACCCTATGGCTACACCTTC
>TRBV29-1|few|-|TRBJ2-3
CSVSGGYTDTQYF
TGCAGCGTTTCCGGCGGGTACACAGATACGCAGTATTTT
>TRBV20-1|-|TRBD1|TRBJ1-2
CSARIRSGQGDGYTF
TGCAGTGCTAGAATTCGGTCGGGACAGGGTGATGGCTACACCTTC
>TRBV19|-|-|TRBJ2-2
CASRTGDLKVGELFF
TGTGCCAGTAGGACGGGGGACTTGAAAGTCGGGGAGCTGTTTTTT
>TRBV7-3|-|-|TRBJ2-5
CASSQSGTQETQYF
TGTGCCAGCAGCCAATCGGGGACCCAAGAGACCCAGTACTTC
>TRBV5-1|few|-|TRBJ2-2
CASSQQVPLNTGELFF
TGCGCCAGCAGCCAACAGGTTCCCTTGAACACCGGGGAGCTGTTTTTT
>TRBV5-8|many|-|TRBJ2-1
CASSKARSRSYNEQFF
TGTGCCAGCAGCAAGGCCCGATCTAGGTCCTACAATGAGCAGTTCTTC
>TRBV20-1|many|-|TRBJ1-4
CSVVINEKLFF
TGCAGTGTGGTGATTAATGAAAAACTGTTTTTT
>TRBV14|few|-|TRBJ2-3
CASSLRGILNTQYF
TGTGCCAGCAGCCTCCGGGGCATCCTGAATACGCAGTATTTT
>TRBV29-1|-|-|TRBJ2-2
CSVGGLAGELFF
TGCAGCGTCGGGGGTCTCGCCGGGGAGCTGTTTTTT
>TRBV5-1|-|-|TRBJ1-4
CASSLGSGATNEKLFF
TGCGCCAGCAGCTTGGGTTCAGGGGCAACTAATGAAAAACTGTTTTTT
>TRBV6-1|few|TRBD1|TRBJ2-7
CASSPDRWGIYEQYF
TGTGCCAGCAGTCCGGACAGGTGGGGAATCTACGAGCAGTACTTC
>TRBV15|-|-|TRBJ1-4
CATSRWGRGTNEKLFF
TGTGCCACCAGCAGATGGGGAAGGGGAACTAATGAAAAACTGTTTTTT
>TRBV5-1|many|-|TRBJ1-4
CASSSQGVNEKLFF
TGCGCCAGCAGCTCGCAGGGAGTTAATGAAAAACTGTTTTTT
>TRBV12-3/TRBV12-4|many|-|TRBJ1-2
CASSFEQNYGYTF
TGTGCCAGCAGTTTTGAGCAGAACTATGGCTACACCTTC
>TRBV7-2|-|TRBD1|TRBJ1-2
CASSPGTGPSNYGYTF
TGTGCCAGCAGTCCCGGGACAGGGCCGTCCAACTATGGCTACACCTTC
>TRBV20-1|-|-|TRBJ1-3
CSAHGFQSSGNTIYF
TGCAGTGCTCACGGATTTCAGAGCTCTGGAAACACCATATATTTT
>TRBV7-5|-|-|TRBJ2-3
CISVPEAPPGTSDTDTQYF
-
>TRBV7-2|-|-|TRBJ1-2
CASSLVEGTYGYTF
TGTGCCAGCAGCTTAGTAGAGGGGACCTATGGCTACACCTTC
>TRBV7-9|-|TRBD1|TRBJ1-4
CARSAGGYNEKLFF
TGTGCCAGGAGCGCAGGGGGGTACAATGAAAAACTGTTTTTT
>TRBV7-8|many|-|TRBJ1-5
CASSLLRIGTGNQPQHF
TGTGCCAGCAGCTTACTTCGTATCGGAACAGGCAATCAGCCCCAGCATTTT
>TRBV11-2|many|-|TRBJ2-2
CASSRALGGKNTGELFF
TGTGCCAGCAGCCGCGCTCTGGGCGGGAAGAACACCGGGGAGCTGTTTTTT